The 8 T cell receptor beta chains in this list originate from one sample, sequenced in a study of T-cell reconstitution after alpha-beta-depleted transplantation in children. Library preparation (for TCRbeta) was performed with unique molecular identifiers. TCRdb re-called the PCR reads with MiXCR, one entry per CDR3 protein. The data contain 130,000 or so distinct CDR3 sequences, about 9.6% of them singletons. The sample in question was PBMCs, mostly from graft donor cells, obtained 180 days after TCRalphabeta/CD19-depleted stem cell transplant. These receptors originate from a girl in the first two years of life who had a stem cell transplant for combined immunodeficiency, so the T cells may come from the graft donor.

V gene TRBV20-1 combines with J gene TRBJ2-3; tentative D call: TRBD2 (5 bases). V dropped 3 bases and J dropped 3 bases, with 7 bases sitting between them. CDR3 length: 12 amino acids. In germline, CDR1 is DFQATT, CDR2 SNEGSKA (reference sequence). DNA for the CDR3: TGCAGTGCTAGCGGGGTGACAGATACGCAGTATTTT. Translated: CSASGVTDTQYF.

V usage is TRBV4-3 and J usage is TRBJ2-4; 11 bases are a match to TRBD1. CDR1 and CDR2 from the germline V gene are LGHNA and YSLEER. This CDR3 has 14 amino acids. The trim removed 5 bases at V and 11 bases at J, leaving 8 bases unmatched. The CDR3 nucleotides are TGCGCCAGCAGCTTCCGGACAGGGGGCTCCCTTCAGTACTTC. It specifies CASSFRTGGSLQYF.

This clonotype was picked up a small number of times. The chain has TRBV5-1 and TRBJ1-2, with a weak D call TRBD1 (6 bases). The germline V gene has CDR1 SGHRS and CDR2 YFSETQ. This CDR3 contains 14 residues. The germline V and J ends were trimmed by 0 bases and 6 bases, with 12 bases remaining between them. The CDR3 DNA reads TGCGCCAGCAGCTTGGCCAGGGGCAGGAATGGCTACACCTTC. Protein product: CASSLARGRNGYTF.

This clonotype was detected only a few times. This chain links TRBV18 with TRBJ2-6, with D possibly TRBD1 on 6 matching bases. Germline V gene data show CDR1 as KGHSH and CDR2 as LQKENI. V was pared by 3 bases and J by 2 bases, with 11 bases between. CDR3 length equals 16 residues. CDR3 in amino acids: CASSPQGKAGANVLTF. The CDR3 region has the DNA TGTGCCAGCTCACCCCAGGGGAAGGCTGGGGCCAACGTCCTGACTTTC.

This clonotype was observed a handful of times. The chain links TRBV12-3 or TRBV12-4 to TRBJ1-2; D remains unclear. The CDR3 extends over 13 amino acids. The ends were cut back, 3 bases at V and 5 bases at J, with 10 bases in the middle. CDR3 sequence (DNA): TGTGCCAGCAGTTTCATACTGCAGTATGGCTACACCTTC. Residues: CASSFILQYGYTF.

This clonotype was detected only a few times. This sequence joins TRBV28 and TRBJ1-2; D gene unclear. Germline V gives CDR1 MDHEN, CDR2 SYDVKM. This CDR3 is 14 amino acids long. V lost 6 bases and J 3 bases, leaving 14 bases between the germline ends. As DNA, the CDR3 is TGTGCCAGCAGCCCTCACGGGGAGGACTATGGCTACACCTTC. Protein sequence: CASSPHGEDYGYTF.

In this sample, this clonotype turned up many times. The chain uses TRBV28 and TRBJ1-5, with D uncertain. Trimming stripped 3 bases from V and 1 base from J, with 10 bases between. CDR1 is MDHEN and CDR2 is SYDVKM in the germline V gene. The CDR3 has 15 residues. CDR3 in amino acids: CASSFWRSSNQPQHF. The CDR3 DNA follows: TGTGCCAGCAGTTTTTGGCGATCGAGCAATCAGCCCCAGCATTTT.

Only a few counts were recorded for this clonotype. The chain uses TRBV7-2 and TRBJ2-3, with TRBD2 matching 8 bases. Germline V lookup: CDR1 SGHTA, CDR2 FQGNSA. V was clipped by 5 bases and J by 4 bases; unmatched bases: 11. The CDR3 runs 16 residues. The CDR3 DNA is TGTGCCAGCAGCCGTGCGGGCGGGGGGACGGCAGATACGCAGTATTTT. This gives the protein CASSRAGGGTADTQYF.